The entry below describes one T cell receptor beta chain. This sample is drawn from a study of T-cell memory formation after mild COVID-19. From the 5' RACE reads, TCRdb called clonotypes with MiXCR, one entry per CDR3 protein. Here the sample spans about 400,000 distinct CDR3 sequences, approximately 16% being singletons. CDR1 and CDR2 from the germline V gene are MNHNY and SVGAGI (reference sequence). The CDR3 contains 20 residues. Trimming removed 0 bases from V and 0 bases from J, with 21 bases in between. Material for sequencing was PBMCs or a T cell subset sorted from them (not recorded which). V is TRBV6-6 and J is TRBJ1-3; unclear D gene. The sequence was collected from a young man who had mild COVID-19 (a few samples of this study predate the infection). Cell type and time point are not known. CDR3 region: CASSYSKRAGLLGSGNTIYF. The CDR3 bases are TGTGCCAGCAGTTACTCGAAGCGGGCAGGACTCCTTGGCTCTGGAAACACCATATATTTT.